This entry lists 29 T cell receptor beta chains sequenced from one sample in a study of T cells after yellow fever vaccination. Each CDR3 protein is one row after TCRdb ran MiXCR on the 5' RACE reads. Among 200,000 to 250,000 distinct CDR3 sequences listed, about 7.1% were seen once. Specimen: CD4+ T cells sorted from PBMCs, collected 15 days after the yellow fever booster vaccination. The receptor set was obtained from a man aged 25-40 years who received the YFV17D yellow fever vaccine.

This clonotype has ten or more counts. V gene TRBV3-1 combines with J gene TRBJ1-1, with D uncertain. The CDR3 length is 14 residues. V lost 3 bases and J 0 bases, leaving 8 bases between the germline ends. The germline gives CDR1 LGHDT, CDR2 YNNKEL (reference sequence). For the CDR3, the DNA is TGTGCCAGCAGCCAGTCACAGATGAACACTGAAGCTTTCTTT. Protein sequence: CASSQSQMNTEAFF.

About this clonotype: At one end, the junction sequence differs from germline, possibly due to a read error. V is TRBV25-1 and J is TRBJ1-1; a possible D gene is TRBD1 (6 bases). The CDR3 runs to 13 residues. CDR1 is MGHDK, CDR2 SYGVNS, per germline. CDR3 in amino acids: CDSRVSQGTEAFF. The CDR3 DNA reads TGTGACAGCAGAGTATCACAGGGAACTGAAGCTTTCTTT.

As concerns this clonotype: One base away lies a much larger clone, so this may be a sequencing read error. CDR3 sequence (DNA): TGTGCCAGCAGCGTAGCCTGGCCCGGGTGTGATGAGCAGTTCTTC. Translated, it gives CASSVAWPGCDEQFF. The chain uses TRBV9 and TRBJ2-1, with D hard to call. This CDR3 comprises 15 residues. Between the trimmed V and J ends, which lost 0 bases and 8 bases, there was a span of 15 bases. The germline CDR1 and CDR2 sequences are SGDLS and YYNGEE.

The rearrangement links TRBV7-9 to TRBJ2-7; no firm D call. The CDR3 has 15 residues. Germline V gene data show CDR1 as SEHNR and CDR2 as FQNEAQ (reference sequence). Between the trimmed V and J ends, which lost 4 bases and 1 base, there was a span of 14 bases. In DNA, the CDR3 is TGTGCCAGCAGCTCAGACAAGACCGGGTCCTACGAGCAGTACTTC. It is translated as CASSSDKTGSYEQYF.

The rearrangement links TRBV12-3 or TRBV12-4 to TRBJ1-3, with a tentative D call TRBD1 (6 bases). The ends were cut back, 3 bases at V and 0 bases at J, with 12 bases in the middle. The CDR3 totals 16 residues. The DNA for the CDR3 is TGTGCCAGCAGTTTTCGAGGGACACACTCTGGAAACACCATATATTTT. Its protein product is CASSFRGTHSGNTIYF.

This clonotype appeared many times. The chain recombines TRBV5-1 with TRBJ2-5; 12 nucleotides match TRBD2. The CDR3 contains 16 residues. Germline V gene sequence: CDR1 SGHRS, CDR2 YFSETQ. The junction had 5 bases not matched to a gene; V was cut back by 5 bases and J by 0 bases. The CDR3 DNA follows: TGCGCCAGCAGTCCGGGGACTAGCGGGCACCAAGAGACCCAGTACTTC. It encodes CASSPGTSGHQETQYF.

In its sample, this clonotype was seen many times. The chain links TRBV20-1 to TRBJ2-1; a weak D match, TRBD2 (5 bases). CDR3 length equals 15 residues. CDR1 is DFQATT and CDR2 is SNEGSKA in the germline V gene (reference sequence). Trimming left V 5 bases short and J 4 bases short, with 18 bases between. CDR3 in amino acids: CSAGVGRAVYNEQFF. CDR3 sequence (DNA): TGCAGTGCTGGCGTTGGGCGGGCAGTTTACAATGAGCAGTTCTTC.

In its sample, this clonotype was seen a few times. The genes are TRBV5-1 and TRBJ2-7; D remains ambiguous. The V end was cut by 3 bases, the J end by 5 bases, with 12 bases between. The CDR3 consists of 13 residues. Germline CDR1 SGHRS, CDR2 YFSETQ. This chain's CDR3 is CASSSVTSDEQYF. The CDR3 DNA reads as TGCGCCAGCAGCTCGGTGACGTCCGACGAGCAGTACTTC.

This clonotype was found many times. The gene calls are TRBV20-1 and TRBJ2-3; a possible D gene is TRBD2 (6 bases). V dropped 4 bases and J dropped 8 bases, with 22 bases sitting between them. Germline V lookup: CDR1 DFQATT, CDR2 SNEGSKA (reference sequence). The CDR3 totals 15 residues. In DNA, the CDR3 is TGCAGTGCTAACCCCGCGGGACCTTCCTCCGGTACGCAGTATTTT. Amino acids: CSANPAGPSSGTQYF.

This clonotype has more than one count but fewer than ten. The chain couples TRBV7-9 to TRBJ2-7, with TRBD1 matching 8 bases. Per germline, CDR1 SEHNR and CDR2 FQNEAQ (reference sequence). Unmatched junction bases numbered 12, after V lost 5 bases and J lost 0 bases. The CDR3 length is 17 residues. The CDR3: CASSGNPGQGFSYEQYF. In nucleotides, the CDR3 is TGTGCCAGCAGCGGAAACCCCGGACAGGGATTCTCCTACGAGCAGTACTTC.

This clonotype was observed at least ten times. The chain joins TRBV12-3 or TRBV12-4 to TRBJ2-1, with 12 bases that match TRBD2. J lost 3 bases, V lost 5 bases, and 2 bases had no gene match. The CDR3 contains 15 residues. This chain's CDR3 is CASSGGLAGYNEQFF. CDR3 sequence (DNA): TGTGCCAGCAGTGGGGGACTAGCGGGCTACAATGAGCAGTTCTTC.

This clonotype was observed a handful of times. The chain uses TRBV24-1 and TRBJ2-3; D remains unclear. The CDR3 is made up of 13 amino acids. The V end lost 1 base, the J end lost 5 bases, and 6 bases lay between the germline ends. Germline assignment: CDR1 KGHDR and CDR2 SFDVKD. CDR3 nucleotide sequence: TGTGCCACCAGTGATTTATTAATAGATACGCAGTATTTT. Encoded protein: CATSDLLIDTQYF.

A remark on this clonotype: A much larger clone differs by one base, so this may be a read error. CDR3 amino acids: CASSWTGTSFDNEQFF. CDR3 in DNA: TGCGCCAGCAGCTGGACCGGGACTAGCTTCGACAATGAGCAGTTCTTC. The chain recombines TRBV5-1 with TRBJ2-1; 9 nucleotides align to TRBD2. Per germline, CDR1 SGHRS and CDR2 YFSETQ. V trimming: 3 bases; J trimming: 5 bases; junction bases outside the gene matches: 9. The CDR3 totals 16 residues. The whole variable domain, filled in from reference TRBV5-1 and TRBJ2-1, reads KAGVTQTPRYLIKTRGQQVTLSCSPISGHRSVSWYQQTPGQGLQFLFEYFSETQRNKGNFPGRFSGRQFSNSRSEMNVSTLELGDSALYLCASSWTGTSFDNEQFFGPGTRLTVL.

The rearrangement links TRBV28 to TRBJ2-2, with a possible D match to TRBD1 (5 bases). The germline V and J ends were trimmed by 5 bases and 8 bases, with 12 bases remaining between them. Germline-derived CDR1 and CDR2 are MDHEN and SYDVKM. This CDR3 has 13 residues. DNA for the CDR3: TGTGCCAGCAGTCGGACACAAACGGGGGAGCTGTTTTTT. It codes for CASSRTQTGELFF.

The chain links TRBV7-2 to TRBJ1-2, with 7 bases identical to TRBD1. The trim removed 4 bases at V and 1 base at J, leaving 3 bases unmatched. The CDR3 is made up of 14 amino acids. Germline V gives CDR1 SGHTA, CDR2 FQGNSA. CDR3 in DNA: TGTGCCAGCAGCTCAGGGGGAGATAACTATGGCTACACCTTC. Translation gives CASSSGGDNYGYTF.

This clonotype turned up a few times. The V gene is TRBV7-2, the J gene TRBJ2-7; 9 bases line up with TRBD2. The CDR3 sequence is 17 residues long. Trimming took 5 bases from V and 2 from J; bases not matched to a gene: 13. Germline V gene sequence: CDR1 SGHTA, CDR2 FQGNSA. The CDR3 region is CASSPPTSGARPYEQYF. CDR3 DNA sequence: TGTGCCAGCAGCCCTCCGACTAGCGGTGCGCGCCCCTACGAGCAGTACTTC.

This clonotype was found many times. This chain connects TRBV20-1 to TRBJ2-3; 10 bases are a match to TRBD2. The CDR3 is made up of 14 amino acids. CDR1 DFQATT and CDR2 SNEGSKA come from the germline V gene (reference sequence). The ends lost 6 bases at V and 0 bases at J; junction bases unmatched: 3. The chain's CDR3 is CSAQTSGSTDTQYF. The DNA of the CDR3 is TGCAGTGCCCAGACTAGCGGGAGCACAGATACGCAGTATTTT.

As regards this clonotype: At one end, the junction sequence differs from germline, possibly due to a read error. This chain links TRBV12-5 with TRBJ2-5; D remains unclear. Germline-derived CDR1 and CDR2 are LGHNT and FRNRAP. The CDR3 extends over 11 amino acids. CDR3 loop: CVSGLGKTQYF. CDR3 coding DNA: TGTGTTAGTGGTTTGGGCAAGACCCAGTACTTC.

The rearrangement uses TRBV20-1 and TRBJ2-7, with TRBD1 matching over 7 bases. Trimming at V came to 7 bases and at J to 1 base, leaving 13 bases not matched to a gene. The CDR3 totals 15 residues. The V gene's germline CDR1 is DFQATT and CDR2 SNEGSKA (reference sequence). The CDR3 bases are TGCAGTGTTCCGGGCAGGGGACAGAATTCCTACGAGCAGTACTTC. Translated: CSVPGRGQNSYEQYF.

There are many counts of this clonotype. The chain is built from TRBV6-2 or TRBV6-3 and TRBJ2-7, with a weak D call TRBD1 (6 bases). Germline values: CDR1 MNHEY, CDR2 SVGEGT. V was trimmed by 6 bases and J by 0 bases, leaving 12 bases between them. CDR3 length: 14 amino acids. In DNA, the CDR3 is TGTGCCAGCAGCGAAGTCAGGGGCTCCTACGAGCAGTACTTC. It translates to CASSEVRGSYEQYF.

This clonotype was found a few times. This chain's CDR3 is CASSGQGLDEQFF. The CDR3 coding sequence is TGTGCCAGCAGCGGACAGGGTCTAGATGAGCAGTTCTTC. The chain uses TRBV2 and TRBJ2-1; 8 nucleotides agree with TRBD1. The germline V gene encodes CDR1 SNHLY and CDR2 FYNNEI. V gave up 6 bases and J gave up 8 bases; unmatched junction bases: 6. This CDR3 spans 13 amino acids.

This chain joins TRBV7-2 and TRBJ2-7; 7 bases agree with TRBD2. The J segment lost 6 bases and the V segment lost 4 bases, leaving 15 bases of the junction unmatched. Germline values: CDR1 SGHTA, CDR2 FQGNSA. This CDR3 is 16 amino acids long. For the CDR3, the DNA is TGTGCCAGCAGCTCAGGCGGATTTAAGACTAGCTTCGAGCAGTACTTC. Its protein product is CASSSGGFKTSFEQYF. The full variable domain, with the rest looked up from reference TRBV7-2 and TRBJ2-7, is GAGVSQSPSNKVTEKGKDVELRCDPISGHTALYWYRQSLGQGLEFLIYFQGNSAPDKSGLPSDRFSAERTGGSVSTLTIQRTQQEDSAVYLCASSSGGFKTSFEQYFGPGTRLTVT.

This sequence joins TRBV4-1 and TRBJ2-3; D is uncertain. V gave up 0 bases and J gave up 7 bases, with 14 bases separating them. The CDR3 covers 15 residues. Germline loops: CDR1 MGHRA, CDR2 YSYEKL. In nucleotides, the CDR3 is TGCGCCAGCAGCCAAGATTCTCCCGGGTTTAATACGCAGTATTTT. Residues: CASSQDSPGFNTQYF.

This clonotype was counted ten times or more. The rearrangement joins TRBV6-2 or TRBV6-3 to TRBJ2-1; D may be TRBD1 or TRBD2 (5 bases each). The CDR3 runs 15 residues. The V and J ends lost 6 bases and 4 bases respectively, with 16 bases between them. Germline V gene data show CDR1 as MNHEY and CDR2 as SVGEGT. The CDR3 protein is CASSEGRDPYNEQFF. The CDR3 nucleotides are TGTGCCAGCAGCGAGGGGAGAGATCCTTACAATGAGCAGTTCTTC.

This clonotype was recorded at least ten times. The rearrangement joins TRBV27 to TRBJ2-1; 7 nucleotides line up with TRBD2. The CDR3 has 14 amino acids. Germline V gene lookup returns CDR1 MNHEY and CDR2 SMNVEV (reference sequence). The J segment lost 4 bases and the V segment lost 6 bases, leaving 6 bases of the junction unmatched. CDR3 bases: TGTGCCAGCAGCGGGAGGCCGGGGTACAATGAGCAGTTCTTC. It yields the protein CASSGRPGYNEQFF.

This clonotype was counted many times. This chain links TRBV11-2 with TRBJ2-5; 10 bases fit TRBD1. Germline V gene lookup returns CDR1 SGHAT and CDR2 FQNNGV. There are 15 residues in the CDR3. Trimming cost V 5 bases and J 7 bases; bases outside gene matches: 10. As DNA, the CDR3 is TGTGCCAGCAGCCGGGACAGGGGACCACGGGGGACCCAGTACTTC. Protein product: CASSRDRGPRGTQYF. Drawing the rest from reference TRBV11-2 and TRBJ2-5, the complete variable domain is EAGVAQSPRYKIIEKRQSVAFWCNPISGHATLYWYQQILGQGPKLLIQFQNNGVVDDSQLPKDRFSAERLKGVDSTLKIQPAKLEDSAVYLCASSRDRGPRGTQYFGPGTRLLVL.

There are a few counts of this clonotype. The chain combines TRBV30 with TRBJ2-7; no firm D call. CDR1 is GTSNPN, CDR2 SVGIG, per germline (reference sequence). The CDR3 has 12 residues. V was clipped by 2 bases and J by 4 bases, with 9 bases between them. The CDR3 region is CAWSHTVYEQYF. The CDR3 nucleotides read TGTGCCTGGAGTCACACGGTATACGAGCAGTACTTC.

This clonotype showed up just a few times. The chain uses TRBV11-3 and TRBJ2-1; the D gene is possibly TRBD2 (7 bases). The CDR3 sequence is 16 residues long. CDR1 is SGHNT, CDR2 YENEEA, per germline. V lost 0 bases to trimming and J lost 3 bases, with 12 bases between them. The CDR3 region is CASSLDQRDNYNEQFF. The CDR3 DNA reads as TGTGCCAGCAGCTTAGATCAGCGGGACAACTACAATGAGCAGTTCTTC. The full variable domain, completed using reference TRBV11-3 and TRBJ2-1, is EAGVVQSPRYKIIEKKQPVAFWCNPISGHNTLYWYLQNLGQGPELLIRYENEEAVDDSQLPKDRFSAERLKGVDSTLKIQPAELGDSAVYLCASSLDQRDNYNEQFFGPGTRLTVL.

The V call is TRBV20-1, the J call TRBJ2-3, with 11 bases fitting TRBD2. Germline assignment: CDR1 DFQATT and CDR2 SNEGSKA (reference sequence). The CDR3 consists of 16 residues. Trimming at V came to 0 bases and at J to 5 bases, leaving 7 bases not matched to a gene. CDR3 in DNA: TGCAGTGCTAGAGACCAAACTAGCGGGAGAGGAGATACGCAGTATTTT. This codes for CSARDQTSGRGDTQYF.